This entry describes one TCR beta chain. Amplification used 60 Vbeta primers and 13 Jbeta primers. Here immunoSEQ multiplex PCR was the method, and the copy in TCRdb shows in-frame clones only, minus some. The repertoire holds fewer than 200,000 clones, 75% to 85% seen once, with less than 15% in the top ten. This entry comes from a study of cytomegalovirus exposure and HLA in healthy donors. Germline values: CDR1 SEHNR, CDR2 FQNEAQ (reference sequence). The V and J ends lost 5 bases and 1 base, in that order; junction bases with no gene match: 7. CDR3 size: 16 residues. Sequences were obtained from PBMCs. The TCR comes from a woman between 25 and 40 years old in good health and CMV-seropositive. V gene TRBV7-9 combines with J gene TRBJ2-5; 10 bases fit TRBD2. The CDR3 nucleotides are TGTGCCAGCAGCCGAGGATGGACTAGCGGCCAAGAGACCCAGTACTTC. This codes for CASSRGWTSGQETQYF. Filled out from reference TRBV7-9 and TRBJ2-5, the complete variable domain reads DTGVSQNPRHKITKRGQNVTFRCDPISEHNRLYWYRQTLGQGPEFLTYFQNEAQLEKSRLLSDRFSAERPKGSFSTLEIQRTEQGDSAMYLCASSRGWTSGQETQYFGPGTRLLVL.